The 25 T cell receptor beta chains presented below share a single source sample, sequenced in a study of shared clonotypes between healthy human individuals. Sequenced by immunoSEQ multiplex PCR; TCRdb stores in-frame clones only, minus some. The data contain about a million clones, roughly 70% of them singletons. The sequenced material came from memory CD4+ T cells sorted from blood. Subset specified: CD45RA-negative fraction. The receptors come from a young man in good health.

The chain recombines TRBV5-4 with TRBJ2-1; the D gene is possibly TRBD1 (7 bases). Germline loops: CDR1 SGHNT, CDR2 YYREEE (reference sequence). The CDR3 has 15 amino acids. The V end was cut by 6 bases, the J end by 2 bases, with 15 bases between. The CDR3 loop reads CASTTQGGTYNEQFF. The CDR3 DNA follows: TGTGCCAGCACCACCCAGGGGGGAACCTACAATGAGCAGTTCTTC.

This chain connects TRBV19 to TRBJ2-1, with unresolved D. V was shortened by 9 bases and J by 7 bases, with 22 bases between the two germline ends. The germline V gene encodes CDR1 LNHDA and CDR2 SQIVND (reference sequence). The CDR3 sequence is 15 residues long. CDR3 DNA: TGTGCCAGCGCTCCTTACTCGATGAGCTTGAATGAGCAGTTCTTC. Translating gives CASAPYSMSLNEQFF.

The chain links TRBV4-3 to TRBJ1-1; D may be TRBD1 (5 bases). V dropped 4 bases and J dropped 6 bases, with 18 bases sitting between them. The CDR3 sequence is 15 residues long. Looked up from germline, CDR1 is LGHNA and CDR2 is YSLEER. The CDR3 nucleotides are TGCGCCAGCAGCCCCTCGGGGACGTTCGGGGCTGAAGCTTTCTTT. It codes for CASSPSGTFGAEAFF.

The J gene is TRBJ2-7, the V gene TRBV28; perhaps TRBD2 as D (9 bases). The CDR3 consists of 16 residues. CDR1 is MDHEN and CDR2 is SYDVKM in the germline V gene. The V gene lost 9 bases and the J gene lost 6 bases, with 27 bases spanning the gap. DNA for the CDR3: TGTGCCAGTTCAGGGGGCGTCGGGCTAGCGGGGTTCGAGCAGTACTTC. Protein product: CASSGGVGLAGFEQYF.

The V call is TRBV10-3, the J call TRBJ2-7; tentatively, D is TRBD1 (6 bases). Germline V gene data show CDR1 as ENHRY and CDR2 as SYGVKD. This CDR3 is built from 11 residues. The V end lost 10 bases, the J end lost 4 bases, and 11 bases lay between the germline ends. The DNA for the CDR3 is TGTGCCACACAGGGTCAGTACGAGCAGTACTTC. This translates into CATQGQYEQYF.

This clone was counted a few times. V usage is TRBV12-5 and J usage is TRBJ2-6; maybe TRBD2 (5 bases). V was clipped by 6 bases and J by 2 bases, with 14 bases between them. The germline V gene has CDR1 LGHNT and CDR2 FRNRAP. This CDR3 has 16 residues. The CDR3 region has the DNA TGTGCTAGTGGCCCCGCTCCCGGGGCTGGGGCCAACGTCCTGACTTTC. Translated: CASGPAPGAGANVLTF.

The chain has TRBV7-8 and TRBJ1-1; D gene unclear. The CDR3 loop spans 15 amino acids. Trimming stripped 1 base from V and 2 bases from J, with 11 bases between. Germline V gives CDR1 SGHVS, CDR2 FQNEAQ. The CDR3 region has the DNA TGTGCCAGCAGCTTAGGGATATCAGCTAACACTGAAGCTTTCTTT. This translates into CASSLGISANTEAFF.

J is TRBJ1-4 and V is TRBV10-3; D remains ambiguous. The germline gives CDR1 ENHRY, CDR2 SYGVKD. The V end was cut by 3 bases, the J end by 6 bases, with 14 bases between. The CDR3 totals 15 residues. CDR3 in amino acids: CAISDSQLGYEKLFF. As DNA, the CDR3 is TGTGCCATCAGTGACAGCCAACTAGGGTATGAAAAACTGTTTTTT.

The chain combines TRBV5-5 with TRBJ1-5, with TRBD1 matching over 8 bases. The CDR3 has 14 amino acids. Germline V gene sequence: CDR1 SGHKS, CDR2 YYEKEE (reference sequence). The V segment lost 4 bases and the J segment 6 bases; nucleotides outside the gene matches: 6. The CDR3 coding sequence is TGTGCCAGCAGCCGACAGGGGTTGGGTCAGCCCCAGCATTTT. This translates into CASSRQGLGQPQHF.

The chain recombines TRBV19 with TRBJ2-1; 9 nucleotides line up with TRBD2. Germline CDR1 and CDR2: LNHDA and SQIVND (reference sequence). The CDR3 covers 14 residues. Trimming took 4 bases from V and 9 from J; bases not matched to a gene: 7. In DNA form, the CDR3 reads TGTGCCAGTAGTACTAGCGGGATCAAGTCTGAGCAGTTCTTC. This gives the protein CASSTSGIKSEQFF.

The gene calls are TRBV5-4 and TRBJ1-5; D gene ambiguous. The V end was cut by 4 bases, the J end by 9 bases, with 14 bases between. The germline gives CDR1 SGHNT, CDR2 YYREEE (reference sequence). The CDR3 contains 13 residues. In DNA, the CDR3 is TGTGCCAGCAGCCACGACGGGCTAGGGCCCCAGCATTTT. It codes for CASSHDGLGPQHF.

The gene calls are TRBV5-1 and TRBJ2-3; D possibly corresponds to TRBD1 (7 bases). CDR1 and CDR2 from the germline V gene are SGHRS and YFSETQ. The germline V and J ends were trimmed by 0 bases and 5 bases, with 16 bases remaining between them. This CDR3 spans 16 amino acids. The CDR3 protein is CASSLASGQGGDTQYF. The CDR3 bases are TGCGCCAGCAGCTTGGCCTCGGGGCAGGGGGGAGATACGCAGTATTTT. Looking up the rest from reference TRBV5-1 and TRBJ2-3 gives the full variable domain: KAGVTQTPRYLIKTRGQQVTLSCSPISGHRSVSWYQQTPGQGLQFLFEYFSETQRNKGNFPGRFSGRQFSNSRSEMNVSTLELGDSALYLCASSLASGQGGDTQYFGPGTRLTVL.

For the CDR3, the DNA is TGTGCCAGCAGCGGCGGACGGTCTAATGAAAAACTGTTTTTT. The encoded protein is CASSGGRSNEKLFF. The genes are TRBV6-6 and TRBJ1-4; D is unresolved. V was pared by 6 bases and J by 3 bases, with 11 bases between. This CDR3 comprises 14 residues. Germline V gene lookup returns CDR1 MNHNY and CDR2 SVGAGI (reference sequence).

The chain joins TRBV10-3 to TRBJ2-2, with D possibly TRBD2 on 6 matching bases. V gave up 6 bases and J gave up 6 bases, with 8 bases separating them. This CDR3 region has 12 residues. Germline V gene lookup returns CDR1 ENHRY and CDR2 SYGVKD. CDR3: CAISPGAGELFF. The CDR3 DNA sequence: TGTGCCATCAGCCCGGGGGCCGGGGAGCTGTTTTTT.

CDR3 nucleotides: TGTGCCCCCCGGAACACTGAAGCTTTCTTT. Its protein product is CAPRNTEAFF. This chain links TRBV28 with TRBJ1-1; D unresolved. V was shortened by 11 bases and J by 1 base, with 5 bases between the two germline ends. The V gene's germline CDR1 is MDHEN and CDR2 SYDVKM. CDR3 length: 10 amino acids. The complete variable domain, with remaining parts taken from reference TRBV28 and TRBJ1-1, reads DVKVTQSSRYLVKRTGEKVFLECVQDMDHENMFWYRQDPGLGLRLIYFSYDVKMKEKGDIPEGYSVSREKKERFSLILESASTNQTSMYLCAPRNTEAFFGQGTRLTVV.

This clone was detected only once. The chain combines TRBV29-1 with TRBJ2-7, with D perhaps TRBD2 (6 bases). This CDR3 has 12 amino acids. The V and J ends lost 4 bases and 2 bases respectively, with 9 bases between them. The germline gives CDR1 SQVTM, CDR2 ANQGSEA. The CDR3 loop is CSVVRGTYEQYF. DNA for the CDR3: TGCAGCGTTGTGCGGGGTACCTACGAGCAGTACTTC.

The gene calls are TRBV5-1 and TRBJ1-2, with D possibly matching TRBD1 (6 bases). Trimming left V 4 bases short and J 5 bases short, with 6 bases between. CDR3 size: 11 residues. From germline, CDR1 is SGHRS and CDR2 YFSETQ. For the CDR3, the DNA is TGCGCCAGCAGCAGGGGGTATGGCTACACCTTC. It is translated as CASSRGYGYTF.

This chain's CDR3 is CASSLSAGGANNEQFF. The CDR3 nucleotides read TGTGCCAGCAGCTTGTCCGCGGGAGGGGCCAACAATGAGCAGTTCTTC. The V gene is TRBV5-4, the J gene TRBJ2-1; 9 bases are a match to TRBD2. V gave up 1 base and J gave up 5 bases; unmatched junction bases: 7. The CDR3 totals 16 residues. The V gene's germline CDR1 is SGHNT and CDR2 YYREEE (reference sequence).

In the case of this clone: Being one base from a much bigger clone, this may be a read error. In DNA form, the CDR3 reads TGTGCCAGCAGCCGGACTAGCGGGACCGGGGAGCTGTTTTTT. It specifies CASSRTSGTGELFF. This rearrangement joins TRBV5-5 to TRBJ2-2; 11 bases are a match to TRBD2. CDR1 and CDR2 (germline): SGHKS, YYEKEE (reference sequence). The junction had 1 base not matched to a gene; V was cut back by 4 bases and J by 5 bases. The CDR3 has 14 residues.

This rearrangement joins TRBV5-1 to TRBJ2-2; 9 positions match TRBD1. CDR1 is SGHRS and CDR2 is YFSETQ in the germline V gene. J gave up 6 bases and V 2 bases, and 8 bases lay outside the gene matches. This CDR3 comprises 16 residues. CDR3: CASSLEDRGFAGELFF. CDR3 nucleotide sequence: TGCGCCAGCAGCTTAGAGGACAGGGGATTCGCCGGGGAGCTGTTTTTT.

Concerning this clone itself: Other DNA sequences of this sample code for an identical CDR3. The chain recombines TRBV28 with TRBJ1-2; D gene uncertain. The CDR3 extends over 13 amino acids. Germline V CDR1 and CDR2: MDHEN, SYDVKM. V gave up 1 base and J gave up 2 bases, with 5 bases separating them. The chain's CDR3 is CASSLSGNYGYTF. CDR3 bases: TGTGCCAGCAGTTTATCCGGGAACTATGGCTACACCTTC.

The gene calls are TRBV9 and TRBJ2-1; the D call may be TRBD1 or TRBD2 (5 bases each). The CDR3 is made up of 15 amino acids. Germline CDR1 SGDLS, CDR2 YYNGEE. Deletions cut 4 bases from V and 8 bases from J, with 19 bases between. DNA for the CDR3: TGTGCCAGCAGCCGTGGCCGGGACCCTAGGTATGAGCAGTTCTTC. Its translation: CASSRGRDPRYEQFF.

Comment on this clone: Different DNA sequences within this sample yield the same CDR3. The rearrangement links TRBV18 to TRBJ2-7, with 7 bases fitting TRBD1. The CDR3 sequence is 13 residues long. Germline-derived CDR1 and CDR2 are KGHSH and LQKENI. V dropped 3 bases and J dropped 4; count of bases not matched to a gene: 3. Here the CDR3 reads CASSPTQGYEQYF. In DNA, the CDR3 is TGTGCCAGCTCACCGACACAGGGGTACGAGCAGTACTTC.

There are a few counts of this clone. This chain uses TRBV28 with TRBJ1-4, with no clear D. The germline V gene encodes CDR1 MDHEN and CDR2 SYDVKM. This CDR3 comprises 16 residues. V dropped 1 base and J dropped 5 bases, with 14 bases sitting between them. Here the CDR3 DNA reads TGTGCCAGCAGTTTATATGGGTCAGCTCGAAATGAAAAACTGTTTTTT. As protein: CASSLYGSARNEKLFF.

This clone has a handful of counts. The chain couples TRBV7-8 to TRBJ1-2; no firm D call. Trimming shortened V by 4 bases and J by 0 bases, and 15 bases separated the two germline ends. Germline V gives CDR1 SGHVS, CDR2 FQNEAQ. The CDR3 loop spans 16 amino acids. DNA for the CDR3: TGTGCCAGCAGCTCAACAGCCGTCGTAGCTAACTATGGCTACACCTTC. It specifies CASSSTAVVANYGYTF.